These 8 T cell receptor beta chains were all obtained from the same sample, sequenced in a study of beta chain features in type 1 diabetes. Since all of the isolated RNA was reverse transcribed, expressed TCRB transcripts were what got sequenced. The data were produced by immunoSEQ multiplex PCR, yet TCRdb's version contains in-frame clones alone and is incomplete. The table lists about half a million clones, approximately 30% of them singletons, with 0.065% in the top ten. The sample comprised naive CD4+ T cells from blood. These receptors originate from a man between 18 and 35 years old in good health.

The chain employs TRBV18 and TRBJ2-7, with D unresolved. The CDR3 contains 12 residues. Germline V gene sequence: CDR1 KGHSH, CDR2 LQKENI. Trimming took 3 bases from V and 6 from J, leaving 9 bases between them. The CDR3 DNA is TGTGCCAGCTCACCGGACCGACCCGAGCAGTACTTC. Residues: CASSPDRPEQYF.

The genes are TRBV27 and TRBJ2-3; no clear D gene. The CDR3 has 15 residues. Germline lookup yields CDR1 MNHEY and CDR2 SMNVEV (reference sequence). V was pared by 2 bases and J by 0 bases, with 9 bases between. CDR3 residues: CASSLAPVSTDTQYF. The CDR3 DNA sequence: TGTGCCAGCAGTTTAGCCCCGGTGAGCACAGATACGCAGTATTTT.

This clone turned up a few times. The CDR3 region is CASRTDGSYEQYF. As DNA, the CDR3 is TGTGCCAGCAGGACGGACGGATCCTACGAGCAGTACTTC. The chain carries TRBV2 and TRBJ2-7; D gene unclear. There are 13 residues in the CDR3. V was shortened by 6 bases and J by 1 base, with 10 bases between the two germline ends. Germline V CDR1 and CDR2: SNHLY, FYNNEI.

This clone has more than one count but fewer than ten. This rearrangement joins TRBV29-1 to TRBJ1-5, with D unresolved. Germline V gene sequence: CDR1 SQVTM, CDR2 ANQGSEA. The CDR3 loop spans 13 amino acids. V was cut by 4 bases and J by 5 bases, with 12 bases left in between. The CDR3 here is CSVAFSRDQPQHF. The CDR3 DNA reads TGCAGCGTTGCATTTAGTAGGGATCAGCCCCAGCATTTT.

This clone has only a few counts. The chain uses TRBV5-5 and TRBJ2-7; TRBD2 agrees at 9 bases. Germline V gene lookup returns CDR1 SGHKS and CDR2 YYEKEE (reference sequence). This CDR3 has 15 residues. J was trimmed by 2 bases and V by 6 bases; bases with no gene match: 9. This CDR3 reads CASNLFGLATYEQYF. The CDR3 nucleotides are TGTGCCAGCAATCTTTTCGGACTAGCGACCTACGAGCAGTACTTC.

This clone was recorded a few times. Other DNA sequences from this sample encode an identical CDR3 as well. V gene TRBV7-9 combines with J gene TRBJ2-7; D call uncertain. V lost 5 bases and J lost 0, with 5 bases in between. CDR3 length: 12 residues. Germline V gene lookup returns CDR1 SEHNR and CDR2 FQNEAQ (reference sequence). As DNA, the CDR3 is TGTGCCAGCAGCCCGAGCTCCTACGAGCAGTACTTC. Protein sequence: CASSPSSYEQYF.

V is TRBV2 and J is TRBJ2-7; 9 positions match TRBD1. The length of the CDR3 is 13 residues. Germline values: CDR1 SNHLY, CDR2 FYNNEI. Unmatched junction bases numbered 3, after V lost 6 bases and J lost 3 bases. The CDR3: CASSRDRVYEQYF. The DNA for the CDR3 is TGTGCCAGCAGCCGGGACAGGGTCTACGAGCAGTACTTC.

The gene calls are TRBV23-1 and TRBJ1-5, with D possibly being TRBD1 (5 bases). TRBV23-1 is noted as an ORF with a role that remains uncertain. This CDR3 has 14 amino acids. V lost 0 bases to trimming and J lost 6 bases, with 9 bases between them. The CDR3 bases are TGCGCCAGCAGTCAATCCCCTGGGGGTCAGCCCCAGCATTTT. Translated: CASSQSPGGQPQHF.